Listed here are 16 T cell receptor beta chains from one sample, sequenced in a study of beta chain features in type 1 diabetes. Study results and limitations: In all four CD4+ subsets, TCRB CDR3 length was significantly, moderately reduced in type 1 diabetes.

The investigators reverse transcribed all of the isolated RNA, so they sequenced expressed TCRB transcripts. Produced via immunoSEQ multiplex PCR; TCRdb's table is partial and in-frame only. The data contain 50,000 or so clones, roughly 47% of them singletons. The antigens these receptors bind are not known. The sequenced material came from stem cell memory CD4+ T cells from blood. These receptor sequences come from a man aged 30 to 45 with type 1 diabetes.

This sequence joins TRBV6-1 and TRBJ2-1, with a possible D match to TRBD1 (5 bases). Germline CDR1 and CDR2: MNHNS and SASEGT. The CDR3 runs 13 residues. V lost 6 bases and J 7 bases, leaving 13 bases between the germline ends. The CDR3 protein is CASRGPGRNEQFF. The CDR3 DNA sequence: TGTGCCAGCAGAGGTCCAGGGCGAAATGAGCAGTTCTTC.

This chain links TRBV7-3 with TRBJ2-1, with TRBD2 matching over 11 bases. The CDR3 is 16 amino acids. Germline V gene data show CDR1 as SGHTA and CDR2 as FQGTGA. With V trimmed by 0 bases and J by 2 bases, 0 bases remained unmatched. CDR3 sequence: CASSLTSGRAYNEQFF. DNA for the CDR3: TGTGCCAGCAGCTTAACTAGCGGGAGGGCCTACAATGAGCAGTTCTTC.

The chain carries TRBV19 and TRBJ1-5; 7 bases line up with TRBD1. The length of the CDR3 is 15 residues. The junction had 13 bases not matched to a gene; V was cut back by 5 bases and J by 9 bases. The germline V gene encodes CDR1 LNHDA and CDR2 SQIVND (reference sequence). CDR3 sequence reads: CASSPGTAQRWPQHF. The CDR3 bases are TGTGCCAGTAGTCCCGGGACAGCCCAACGATGGCCCCAGCATTTT.

The chain employs TRBV19 and TRBJ1-2, with 8 nucleotides matching TRBD1. CDR3 length equals 14 residues. V lost 5 bases and J lost 2; bases outside the gene matches: 4. Germline CDR1 LNHDA, CDR2 SQIVND (reference sequence). The CDR3 nucleotides read TGTGCCAGTAGTCCCCGGGACAGGAACTATGGCTACACCTTC. It translates to CASSPRDRNYGYTF.

This clone came up a few times. The chain combines TRBV4-3 with TRBJ1-3, with TRBD1 as a possible D gene (5 bases). Deletions cut 4 bases from V and 4 bases from J, with 14 bases between. The germline V gene encodes CDR1 LGHNA and CDR2 YSLEER. The CDR3 covers 15 residues. The CDR3 bases are TGCGCCAGCAGCCCCCCTCCAGGGTACGGAAACACCATATATTTT. Encoded protein: CASSPPPGYGNTIYF.

The genes are TRBV28 and TRBJ1-5; a possible D gene is TRBD1 (6 bases). V dropped 3 bases and J dropped 1 base, with 10 bases sitting between them. The CDR3 contains 15 residues. CDR1 MDHEN and CDR2 SYDVKM come from the germline V gene. The CDR3 loop reads CASSFWGLSNQPQHF. The CDR3 nucleotides are TGTGCCAGCAGTTTCTGGGGGCTAAGCAATCAGCCCCAGCATTTT. Full variable domain (outside the CDR3, taken from reference TRBV28 and TRBJ1-5): DVKVTQSSRYLVKRTGEKVFLECVQDMDHENMFWYRQDPGLGLRLIYFSYDVKMKEKGDIPEGYSVSREKKERFSLILESASTNQTSMYLCASSFWGLSNQPQHFGDGTRLSIL.

The genes are TRBV5-4 and TRBJ2-7, with 14 bases identical to TRBD2. V shed 1 base and J 5 bases; nucleotides not matched to a gene: 11. Germline CDR1 reads SGHNT; CDR2 reads YYREEE (reference sequence). The CDR3 totals 18 residues. The CDR3 loop is CASSLSPGLAGGIHEQYF. As DNA, the CDR3 is TGTGCCAGCAGCTTGTCTCCTGGACTAGCGGGAGGAATCCACGAGCAGTACTTC.

This clone was found a few times. The J gene is TRBJ2-5, the V gene TRBV9, with D possibly being TRBD1 (5 bases). Germline-derived CDR1 and CDR2 are SGDLS and YYNGEE. There are 12 residues in the CDR3. V was shortened by 7 bases and J by 4 bases, with 11 bases between the two germline ends. CDR3 coding DNA: TGTGCCAGCGGGCAGGGCGGAGAGACCCAGTACTTC. It yields the protein CASGQGGETQYF.

The chain recombines TRBV7-8 with TRBJ2-2; 13 nucleotides align to TRBD2. The germline CDR1 and CDR2 sequences are SGHVS and FQNEAQ. CDR3 length: 17 amino acids. Trimming took 1 base from V and 7 from J; bases not matched to a gene: 6. CDR3 protein: CASSLETSGRPRGELFF. DNA for the CDR3: TGTGCCAGCAGCTTAGAGACTAGCGGGAGGCCACGCGGGGAGCTGTTTTTT.

This clone was seen a handful of times. The chain carries TRBV27 and TRBJ2-7, with 8 bases that match TRBD1. CDR1 is MNHEY, CDR2 SMNVEV, per germline (reference sequence). The CDR3 is 14 amino acids. J gave up 4 bases and V 3 bases, and 5 bases lay outside the gene matches. In nucleotides, the CDR3 is TGTGCCAGCAGTTTGTCAGGGGGCGGGTACGAGCAGTACTTC. The encoded protein is CASSLSGGGYEQYF.

This clone was counted between two and nine times. V and J are TRBV5-6 and TRBJ2-2; 11 bases are shared with TRBD2. The CDR3 covers 18 residues. Germline V gene sequence: CDR1 SGHDT, CDR2 YYEEEE. Germline trimming cut 6 bases from V and 9 bases from J; bases unmatched to any gene: 19. The CDR3 nucleotides are TGTGCCAGCAACCGACTTGGGGGGTCTAGCGGGAGGTTCCGGGAGCTGTTTTTT. It yields the protein CASNRLGGSSGRFRELFF.

This clone has just a few counts. This chain connects TRBV7-9 to TRBJ1-1; 7 bases agree with TRBD1. Germline CDR1 and CDR2: SEHNR and FQNEAQ (reference sequence). The CDR3 loop spans 14 amino acids. Losses at the gene ends were 1 base for V and 4 bases for J; bases not matched to a gene: 3. The CDR3 loop is CASSLDRGSTEAFF. CDR3 bases: TGTGCCAGCAGCTTAGACAGGGGAAGCACTGAAGCTTTCTTT. The complete variable domain, with remaining parts taken from reference TRBV7-9 and TRBJ1-1, reads DTGVSQNPRHKITKRGQNVTFRCDPISEHNRLYWYRQTLGQGPEFLTYFQNEAQLEKSRLLSDRFSAERPKGSFSTLEIQRTEQGDSAMYLCASSLDRGSTEAFFGQGTRLTVV.

The CDR3 reads CASSPVAGHQETQYF. CDR3 in DNA: TGTGCCAGCTCACCAGTAGCGGGCCACCAAGAGACCCAGTACTTC. This chain connects TRBV18 to TRBJ2-5; 7 nucleotides match TRBD2. The CDR3 sequence is 15 residues long. Germline V gene data show CDR1 as KGHSH and CDR2 as LQKENI. J lost 0 bases, V lost 2 bases, and 3 bases had no gene match.

This sequence joins TRBV19 and TRBJ2-3; TRBD2 matches 11 bases. The CDR3 has 15 residues. Germline lookup yields CDR1 LNHDA and CDR2 SQIVND (reference sequence). The V segment lost 4 bases and the J segment 1 base; nucleotides outside the gene matches: 1. The CDR3 DNA follows: TGTGCCAGTAGTACGACTAGCGGGGGCACAGATACGCAGTATTTT. Translation gives CASSTTSGGTDTQYF.

The V call is TRBV7-2, the J call TRBJ1-2; D is undetermined. Trimming removed 3 bases at V and 5 bases at J, with 4 bases between. This CDR3 is built from 11 residues. The germline CDR1 and CDR2 sequences are SGHTA and FQGNSA. This CDR3 reads CASSFLYGYTF. Here the CDR3 DNA reads TGTGCCAGCAGCTTTCTATATGGCTACACCTTC.

This clone was observed a handful of times. The chain is built from TRBV19 and TRBJ1-2; TRBD1 matches 7 bases. Germline V gene lookup returns CDR1 LNHDA and CDR2 SQIVND (reference sequence). The CDR3 length is 15 residues. V was clipped by 5 bases and J by 4 bases; unmatched bases: 10. The CDR3 DNA reads as TGTGCCAGTAGTGGCTACAGGGGTGGCACCTATGGCTACACCTTC. Residues: CASSGYRGGTYGYTF.